Following are 20 T cell receptor beta chains from one sample sequenced in a study of CD8 T cells in Susac syndrome. The RNA, roughly 0.5 to 1 ug, was put through reverse transcription using random hexamers. Via MiXCR, TCRdb re-called the immunoSEQ multiplex PCR reads, giving one row per CDR3 protein. Here the sample spans some 110,000 distinct CDR3 sequences, 90% to 95% being singletons. The material sequenced was CD4+ T cells from PBMCs. These receptors were obtained from a human donor in good health.

The genes are TRBV29-1 and TRBJ2-7; no clear D. CDR1 and CDR2 (germline): SQVTM, ANQGSEA. The CDR3 sequence is 13 residues long. Trimming removed 7 bases from V and 0 bases from J, with 13 bases in between. The CDR3 DNA follows: TGCAGCGCCTTCACTATACGCTCCTACGAGCAGTACTTC. It codes for CSAFTIRSYEQYF.

CDR3: CASSQVLWNTEAFF. CDR3 nucleotide sequence: TGCGCCAGCAGCCAAGTCTTATGGAACACTGAAGCTTTCTTT. The chain is built from TRBV4-3 and TRBJ1-1; D uncertain. Trimming took 1 base from V and 1 from J, leaving 7 bases between them. Germline values: CDR1 LGHNA, CDR2 YSLEER. The CDR3 covers 14 residues.

This CDR3 reads CASSLAIGPNTEAFF. The CDR3 DNA is TGTGCCAGCAGCTTAGCTATCGGACCCAACACTGAAGCTTTCTTT. This chain joins TRBV11-2 and TRBJ1-1; D is unclear. V was trimmed by 1 base and J by 2 bases, leaving 11 bases between them. CDR1 and CDR2 (germline): SGHAT, FQNNGV. The CDR3 contains 15 residues.

The chain couples TRBV7-8 to TRBJ2-3, with a weak D call TRBD2 (6 bases). Germline V CDR1 and CDR2: SGHVS, FQNEAQ. Between the trimmed V and J ends, which lost 2 bases and 4 bases, there was a span of 16 bases. The length of the CDR3 is 16 residues. CDR3 DNA: TGTGCCAGCAGCTTAAGTCGGCCAGGGAGGTCAGATACGCAGTATTTT. This translates into CASSLSRPGRSDTQYF.

The V call is TRBV23-1, the J call TRBJ2-1; D not certain. TRBV23-1 is reported as an ORF; its role is uncertain. This CDR3 is built from 15 residues. Trimming took 8 bases from V and 1 from J, leaving 15 bases between them. The chain's CDR3 is CASHGARRSYNEQFF. Here the CDR3 DNA reads TGCGCCAGCCACGGTGCGAGAAGGTCCTACAATGAGCAGTTCTTC.

The rearrangement joins TRBV3-1 to TRBJ2-7; 8 bases align to TRBD1. V was clipped by 3 bases and J by 3 bases; unmatched bases: 4. Germline V gene data show CDR1 as LGHDT and CDR2 as YNNKEL (reference sequence). The CDR3 runs 14 residues. The CDR3 spells CASSQGTGGYEQYF. The CDR3 nucleotides read TGTGCCAGCAGCCAGGGGACAGGTGGCTACGAGCAGTACTTC.

CDR3: CASSLVPYSGRPDTQYF. The CDR3 region has the DNA TGTGCCAGCAGCTTAGTACCCTATAGCGGGAGGCCAGATACGCAGTATTTT. The gene calls are TRBV11-2 and TRBJ2-3, with 10 nucleotides matching TRBD2. The CDR3 length is 17 residues. Trimming removed 1 base from V and 4 bases from J; junction bases left unmatched: 8. Germline CDR1 is SGHAT and CDR2 is FQNNGV.

This clonotype has only one observation. The chain combines TRBV15 with TRBJ2-5; perhaps TRBD1 as D (5 bases). The CDR3 is made up of 14 amino acids. The V end lost 0 bases, the J end lost 5 bases, and 10 bases lay between the germline ends. CDR1 is LNHNV, CDR2 YYDKDF, per germline (reference sequence). CDR3 amino acids: CATSRDWQGETQYF. CDR3 sequence (DNA): TGTGCCACCAGCAGAGATTGGCAGGGTGAGACCCAGTACTTC.

The chain joins TRBV20-1 to TRBJ2-1; D not resolved. The CDR3 runs to 12 residues. Germline CDR1 is DFQATT and CDR2 is SNEGSKA (reference sequence). V lost 6 bases, J lost 0 bases, and 6 bases lay in between. The CDR3 reads CSAPSSYNEQFF. CDR3 DNA: TGCAGTGCCCCGAGCTCCTACAATGAGCAGTTCTTC.

The chain links TRBV29-1 to TRBJ2-5; TRBD1 might be the D (5 bases). Germline V gene sequence: CDR1 SQVTM, CDR2 ANQGSEA. Trimming took 4 bases from V and 3 from J, leaving 9 bases between them. The CDR3 is 12 amino acids. CDR3 nucleotide sequence: TGCAGCGTTGTCAGGGTGGAAGAGACCCAGTACTTC. This codes for CSVVRVEETQYF. The whole variable domain, remainder taken from reference TRBV29-1 and TRBJ2-5, is SAVISQKPSRDICQRGTSLTIQCQVDSQVTMMFWYRQQPGQSLTLIATANQGSEATYESGFVIDKFPISRPNLTFSTLTVSNMSPEDSSIYLCSVVRVEETQYFGPGTRLLVL.

This chain uses TRBV7-2 with TRBJ2-7; perhaps TRBD1 as D (7 bases). V shed 3 bases and J shed 3 bases, with 12 bases lying between them. There are 14 residues in the CDR3. Germline V CDR1 and CDR2: SGHTA, FQGNSA. CDR3 region: CASSLEGALYEQYF. The DNA for the CDR3 is TGTGCCAGCAGCTTGGAGGGGGCCCTCTACGAGCAGTACTTC.

This clonotype was seen a few times. V usage is TRBV15 and J usage is TRBJ2-1, with 8 bases lining up with TRBD2. V trimming: 0 bases; J trimming: 0 bases; junction bases outside the gene matches: 10. Looked up from germline, CDR1 is LNHNV and CDR2 is YYDKDF (reference sequence). This CDR3 is built from 19 residues. This chain's CDR3 is CATSRDWGSGTDSYNEQFF. CDR3 in DNA: TGTGCCACCAGCAGAGATTGGGGTAGCGGGACCGACTCCTACAATGAGCAGTTCTTC.

V and J are TRBV3-1 and TRBJ2-5; D unclear. CDR1 is LGHDT, CDR2 YNNKEL, per germline (reference sequence). CDR3 length: 11 residues. Trimming shortened V by 5 bases and J by 3 bases, and 4 bases separated the two germline ends. The CDR3 sequence is CASSEKETQYF. Here the CDR3 DNA reads TGTGCCAGCAGCGAAAAAGAGACCCAGTACTTC.

The chain carries TRBV18 and TRBJ2-1, with D perhaps TRBD1 (6 bases). Between the trimmed V and J ends, which lost 3 bases and 6 bases, there was a span of 6 bases. Germline CDR1 reads KGHSH; CDR2 reads LQKENI. This CDR3 is 12 amino acids long. CDR3 coding DNA: TGTGCCAGCTCACCGGACAGCAATGAGCAGTTCTTC. Translation gives CASSPDSNEQFF.

The chain joins TRBV29-1 to TRBJ2-5; D remains ambiguous. Trimming pared 0 bases from V and 2 bases from J, leaving 10 bases between. The germline V gene has CDR1 SQVTM and CDR2 ANQGSEA. This CDR3 region has 14 residues. The CDR3 sequence is CSVEEVDRQETQYF. As DNA, the CDR3 is TGCAGCGTTGAAGAAGTAGACCGACAAGAGACCCAGTACTTC.

This chain connects TRBV2 to TRBJ1-2; a possible D gene is TRBD1 (5 bases). In germline, CDR1 is SNHLY, CDR2 FYNNEI. Trimming cost V 7 bases and J 4 bases, with 13 bases left between them. This CDR3 comprises 13 residues. The CDR3 DNA follows: TGTGCCAGCAACATGCAGGGTAGCTATGGCTACACCTTC. Translating it yields CASNMQGSYGYTF.

The chain recombines TRBV7-9 with TRBJ1-2; no clear D. Germline CDR1 and CDR2: SEHNR and FQNEAQ (reference sequence). The CDR3 is 12 residues long. Trimming left V 5 bases short and J 4 bases short, with 8 bases between. In nucleotides, the CDR3 is TGTGCCAGCAGCCATACCGGCTATGGCTACACCTTC. This translates into CASSHTGYGYTF.

The chain recombines TRBV3-1 with TRBJ1-2, with TRBD1 matching over 7 bases. The CDR3 runs 12 residues. CDR1 is LGHDT and CDR2 is YNNKEL in the germline V gene (reference sequence). With 4 bases clipped from V and 8 bases from J, the junction kept 4 bases outside the gene matches. CDR3 amino acids: CASSLRQGGYTF. CDR3 DNA: TGTGCCAGCAGCCTTCGACAGGGCGGCTACACCTTC. Full variable domain (outside the CDR3, taken from reference TRBV3-1 and TRBJ1-2): DTAVSQTPKYLVTQMGNDKSIKCEQNLGHDTMYWYKQDSKKFLKIMFSYNNKELIINETVPNRFSPKSPDKAHLNLHINSLELGDSAVYFCASSLRQGGYTFGSGTRLTVV.

This sequence joins TRBV20-1 and TRBJ1-1; D possibly corresponds to TRBD1 (5 bases). V lost 1 base to trimming and J lost 1 base, with 13 bases between them. Germline V gives CDR1 DFQATT, CDR2 SNEGSKA (reference sequence). The CDR3 spans 15 residues. The CDR3 DNA is TGCAGTGCTAGAGGTGCCGGGACGGCGAACACTGAAGCTTTCTTT. It translates to CSARGAGTANTEAFF.

The chain uses TRBV6-5 and TRBJ2-3, with 8 positions matching TRBD2. The germline CDR1 and CDR2 sequences are MNHEY and SVGAGI. The V and J ends lost 7 bases and 3 bases, in that order; junction bases with no gene match: 6. CDR3 length equals 14 residues. CDR3 loop: CASNDPGGTDTQYF. CDR3 DNA: TGTGCCAGCAATGACCCGGGAGGGACAGATACGCAGTATTTT.